The rows below give T cell receptor beta chains drawn from one sample of a study of high-grade serous ovarian cancer treatment subgroups. Assay: immunoSEQ multiplex PCR; the TCRdb copy retains only in-frame clones and omits some. Of some 28,000 clones in the sample, roughly 80% were seen once. Sequenced material: tumor tissue. The receptors derive from a human donor with high-grade serous ovarian cancer. Each CDR3 is given with its conserved first and last residue. A D gene is named only where the DNA matches it firmly. Size values are once, few and many counts, or a class for expanded clones, and some rows have none.

once,-,TRBJ2-3,TRBV27,TGTGCCAGCAGTTCCTACCAGACTTCAGATACGCAGTATTTT,CASSSYQTSDTQYF
-,-,TRBJ2-6,TRBV7-2,TGTGCCAGCAGCCTATACGCATTTTCTGGGGCCAACGTCCTGACTTTC,CASSLYAFSGANVLTF
-,-,TRBJ2-7,TRBV7-9,TGTGCCAGCAGCCGCCAGTCCCTGTACTACGAGCAGTACTTC,CASSRQSLYYEQYF
-,-,TRBJ2-7,TRBV6-6,TGTGCCAGCAGTTACTCGCAAAGGCAGACCTACGAGCAGTACTTC,CASSYSQRQTYEQYF
-,-,TRBJ2-4,TRBV30,TGTGCCTGGAGTCCCCGCGGGGCTAAAAACATTCAGTACTTC,CAWSPRGAKNIQYF
-,-,TRBJ1-5,TRBV28,TGTGCCAGCAAAGGGGGGGGGACGCAGCCCCAGCATTTT,CASKGGGTQPQHF
-,-,TRBJ2-1,TRBV29-1,TGCAGCGTTGACGGGAAAATGGTACCGATAAAAGGGGGTGAGCAGTTCTTC,CSVDGKMVPIKGGEQFF
once,TRBD1,TRBJ1-5,TRBV5-8,TGTGCCAGCAGCCCCGGGACAGGGGGTTATAATCAGCCCCAGCATTTT,CASSPGTGGYNQPQHF
-,-,TRBJ2-3,TRBV6-6,TGTGCCAGCAGTTCCCCGGGGGCCACAGATACGCAGTATTTT,CASSSPGATDTQYF
-,TRBD2,TRBJ2-2,TRBV29-1,TGCAGCGTTCAAAGCGGGAGGTTCGGCGGGGAGCTGTTTTTT,CSVQSGRFGGELFF
-,-,TRBJ2-1,TRBV11-3,TGTGCCAGCAGCTCGTCCAACTACAATGAGCAGTTCTTC,CASSSSNYNEQFF
-,TRBD2,TRBJ2-7,TRBV2,TGTGCCAGCAATGGGATTAGCGGGAGTAGGGCCTACGAGCAGTACTTC,CASNGISGSRAYEQYF
once,TRBD1,TRBJ2-1,TRBV28,TGTGCCAGCAGTACCGGACAGGGAAGGGGTGAGCAGTTCTTC,CASSTGQGRGEQFF
-,TRBD2,TRBJ2-3,TRBV7-8,TGTGCCAGCAGCTTAAAGCGGGGCCCAGATACGCAGTATTTT,CASSLKRGPDTQYF
-,-,TRBJ1-1,TRBV5-1,TGCGCCAGCAGCTTGGTGGTAGGGGGCACTGAAGCTTTCTTT,CASSLVVGGTEAFF
-,-,TRBJ1-5,TRBV2,TGTGCCAGCAGTGAAGCGCTTCGTAGCAATCAGCCCCAGCATTTT,CASSEALRSNQPQHF
-,TRBD1,TRBJ1-2,TRBV2,TGTGCCAGCACTTACCAGACAGGGGGCGTACATGGCTACACCTTC,CASTYQTGGVHGYTF
-,TRBD2,TRBJ2-5,TRBV14,TGTGCCAGCAGCAGAAGAACTCTGGCGGGAGTGCTAGAGACCCAGTACTTC,CASSRRTLAGVLETQYF
-,TRBD1,TRBJ2-1,TRBV7-6,TGTGCCAGCAGCTACCGGGACAGCTCCTACAATGAGCAGTTCTTC,CASSYRDSSYNEQFF
-,TRBD2,TRBJ2-3,TRBV7-9,TGTGCCAGCAGCGCGGGACTAGCGGGAGAGGGAGATACGCAGTATTTT,CASSAGLAGEGDTQYF
-,TRBD1,TRBJ1-5,TRBV5-5,TGTGCCAGCAGCTTACAGGGGGTCGAGCAGCCCCAGCATTTT,CASSLQGVEQPQHF
-,TRBD2,TRBJ2-7,TRBV18,TGTGCCAGCTCACCACCTGCACTAGCGGCATACGAGCAGTACTTC,CASSPPALAAYEQYF
-,TRBD2,TRBJ2-5,TRBV15,TGTGCCACCAGCAGAGTAGCGGGAGGTGGAGAGACCCAGTACTTC,CATSRVAGGGETQYF
-,-,TRBJ2-1,TRBV5-1,TGCGCCAGCAGCTTGTCCCCTAGGGATGGGGGCAATGAGCAGTTCTTC,CASSLSPRDGGNEQFF
-,-,TRBJ1-5,TRBV28,TGTGCCAGCAGTTTAGAGGGATTAGGCAATCAGCCCCAGCATTTT,CASSLEGLGNQPQHF
few,-,TRBJ1-1,TRBV28,TGTGCCAGCAGTTTACACACTGAAGCTTTCTTT,CASSLHTEAFF
-,-,TRBJ2-7,TRBV2,TGTGCCAGCAGTGAACTCTCCTACGAGCAGTACTTC,CASSELSYEQYF
once,-,TRBJ2-7,TRBV18,TGTGCCAGCTCACCCACTGGGACTTTTTACGAGCAGTACTTC,CASSPTGTFYEQYF
once,-,TRBJ1-2,TRBV19,TGTGCCAGTAGTGGGGTAAGACCCGGTAACTATGGCTACACCTTC,CASSGVRPGNYGYTF
few,TRBD1,TRBJ2-2,TRBV7-2,TGTGCCAGCAGCGCACAGGGGGTACACCGGGAGCTGTTTTTT,CASSAQGVHRELFF
-,TRBD1,TRBJ1-1,TRBV27,TGTGCCAGCAGTTTATTGGCTCAGGGGGGCACTGAAGCTTTCTTT,CASSLLAQGGTEAFF
once,-,TRBJ2-7,TRBV5-1,TGCGCCAGCAGCTTGTGGGACGACTACGAGCAGTACTTC,CASSLWDDYEQYF
-,TRBD1,TRBJ1-2,TRBV5-6,TGTGCCAGCAGCTTGGGGTTCACAGGGGGGTATGACTATGGCTACACCTTC,CASSLGFTGGYDYGYTF
-,-,TRBJ2-5,TRBV7-2,TGTGCCAGCAGCTTGACTCCTCAAGAGACCCAGTACTTC,CASSLTPQETQYF
-,-,TRBJ2-2,TRBV27,TGTGCCAGCAGTTTAGACGGAGGGGCAATCGGGGAGCTGTTTTTT,CASSLDGGAIGELFF
-,TRBD2,TRBJ2-7,TRBV28,TGTGCCAGCAGTCCCGCCACTAGCGGGAGCTCCTACGAGCAGTACTTC,CASSPATSGSSYEQYF
-,TRBD1,TRBJ2-7,TRBV5-6,TGTGCCAGCAGCTTCTCCGGGACAGGGGGCTACGAGCAGTACTTC,CASSFSGTGGYEQYF
-,-,TRBJ2-5,TRBV27,TGTGCCAGCAGTTTAAAGGGGCGGGAAGCACAGACCCAGTACTTC,CASSLKGREAQTQYF